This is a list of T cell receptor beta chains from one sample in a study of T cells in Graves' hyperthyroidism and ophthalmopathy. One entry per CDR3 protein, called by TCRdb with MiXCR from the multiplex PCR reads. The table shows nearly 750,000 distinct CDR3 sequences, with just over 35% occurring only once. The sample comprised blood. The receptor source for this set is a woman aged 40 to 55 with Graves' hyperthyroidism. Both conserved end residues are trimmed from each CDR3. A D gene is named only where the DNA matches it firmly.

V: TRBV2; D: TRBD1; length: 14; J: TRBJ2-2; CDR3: ASSRPGTGNTGELF
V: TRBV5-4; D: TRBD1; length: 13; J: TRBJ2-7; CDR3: ASSSTGQAIYEQY
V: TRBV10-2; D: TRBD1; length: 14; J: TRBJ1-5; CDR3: ASMKGGQGFSQPQH
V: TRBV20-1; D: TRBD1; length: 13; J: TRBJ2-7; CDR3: SARGPGQASYEQY
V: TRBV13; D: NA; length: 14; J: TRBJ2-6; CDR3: ASSLNWGRGANVLT
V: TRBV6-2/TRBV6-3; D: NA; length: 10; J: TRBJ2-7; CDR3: ASSPPGVQQY
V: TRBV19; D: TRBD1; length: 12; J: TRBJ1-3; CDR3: ASSTGTDPNTIY
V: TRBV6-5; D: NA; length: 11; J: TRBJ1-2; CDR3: AASIQGSDGYT
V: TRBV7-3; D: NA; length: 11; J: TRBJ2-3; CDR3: ASSLRKTDTQY
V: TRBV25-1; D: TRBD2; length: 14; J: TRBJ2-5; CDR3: ASSTSLGGERETQY
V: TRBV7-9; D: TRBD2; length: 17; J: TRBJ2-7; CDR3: ASSLPRDWGGISPYEQY
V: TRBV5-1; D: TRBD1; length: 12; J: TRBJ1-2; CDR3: ASSWTPGGDGYT
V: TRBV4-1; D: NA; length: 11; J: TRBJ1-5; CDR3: ASSPKSNQPQH
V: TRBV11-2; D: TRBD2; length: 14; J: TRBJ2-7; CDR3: ASSLRTSGFTYEQY
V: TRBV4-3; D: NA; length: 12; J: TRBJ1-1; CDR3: ASGDADQNTEAF
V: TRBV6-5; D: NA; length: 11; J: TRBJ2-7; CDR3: ASSYRGGDEQY
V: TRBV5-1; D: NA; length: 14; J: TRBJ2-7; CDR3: ASSSKAAGSQGGQY
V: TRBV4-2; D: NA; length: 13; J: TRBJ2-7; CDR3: ASSRSMGSIYEQY
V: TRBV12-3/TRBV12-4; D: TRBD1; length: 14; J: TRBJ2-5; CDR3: ASSLVDRGHRETQY
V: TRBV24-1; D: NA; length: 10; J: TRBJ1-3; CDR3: ATSDQWNTIY
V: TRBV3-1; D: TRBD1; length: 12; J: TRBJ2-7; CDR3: ASSRYQGDSEQY
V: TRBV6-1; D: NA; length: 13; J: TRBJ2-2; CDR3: ASSATLALYGELF
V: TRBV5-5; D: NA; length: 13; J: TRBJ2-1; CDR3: ASSFRRVTHNEQF
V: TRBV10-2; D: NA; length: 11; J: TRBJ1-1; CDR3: ASRPTRTTEAF
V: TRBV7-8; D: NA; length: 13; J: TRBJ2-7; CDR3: ASSLARRGHREQY
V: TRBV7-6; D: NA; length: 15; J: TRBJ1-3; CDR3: ASSLGVGDPSGNTIY
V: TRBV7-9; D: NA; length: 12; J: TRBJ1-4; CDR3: ASSQDVRGVKLF
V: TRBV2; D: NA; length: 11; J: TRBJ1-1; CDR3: ASNPELNTEAF
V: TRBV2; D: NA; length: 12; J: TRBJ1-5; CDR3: ALRQARGNQPQH
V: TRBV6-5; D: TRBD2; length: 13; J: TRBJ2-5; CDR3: ASRPTSGVKETQY
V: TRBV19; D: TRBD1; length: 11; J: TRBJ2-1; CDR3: ASSWTGSQEQF
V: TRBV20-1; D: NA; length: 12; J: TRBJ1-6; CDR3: STRKGTSDSPLH
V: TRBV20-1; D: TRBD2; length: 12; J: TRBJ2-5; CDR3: SAWASGRNETQY
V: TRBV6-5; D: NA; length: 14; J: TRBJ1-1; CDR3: ASSYSPRGRNTEAF
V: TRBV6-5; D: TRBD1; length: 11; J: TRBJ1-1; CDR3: ASRSGGGTEAF
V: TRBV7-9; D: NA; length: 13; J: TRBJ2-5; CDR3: ASTSSPAIQEAQY
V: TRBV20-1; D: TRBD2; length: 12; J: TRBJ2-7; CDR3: SARMGGSSYEQY
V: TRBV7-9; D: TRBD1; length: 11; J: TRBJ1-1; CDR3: ASSVDRGSEAF
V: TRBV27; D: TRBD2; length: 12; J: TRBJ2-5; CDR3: ASSTGPGGETQY
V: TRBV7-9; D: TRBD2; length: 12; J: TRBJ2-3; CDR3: ASSLAGGMDTQY
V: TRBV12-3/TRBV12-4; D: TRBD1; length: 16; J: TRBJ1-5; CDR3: ASSSRAGGIYSNQPQH
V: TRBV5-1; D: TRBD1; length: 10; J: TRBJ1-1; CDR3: ASSWTGNEAF
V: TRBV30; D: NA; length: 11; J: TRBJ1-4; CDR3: AWMVLPNEKLF
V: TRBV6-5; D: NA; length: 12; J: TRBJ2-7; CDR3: ASSLTGLLREQY
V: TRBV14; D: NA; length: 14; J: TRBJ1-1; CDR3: AGSPEEARWGTEAF